Here is one T cell receptor (beta chain) with its context. TCRdb keeps only in-frame clones here, not all; method: immunoSEQ multiplex PCR. The repertoire holds approximately 580,000 clones, with around three quarters as singletons. The record originates from a study of shared T cell receptors in the human thymus. The CDR3 sequence is 17 residues long. V lost 4 bases to trimming and J lost 6 bases; unmatched junction nucleotides: 13. The germline V gene encodes CDR1 LGHNA and CDR2 YSLEER. Separately, the same data were catalogued under a study of human thymus T cells. From that paper: Healthy Finnish infants having corrective surgery for congenital heart defects served as donors. Resected material from corrective heart surgery provided the thymus tissue analysed. Thymic and blood repertoires seemed to favor certain V and J genes. Related research found strongly overlapping thymic repertoires in unrelated individuals.

Sequencing used thymocytes. This sequence originates from a boy under two years old with a congenital heart defect. The genes are TRBV4-3 and TRBJ2-3; 10 bases map to TRBD2. The CDR3 sequence is CASSPRGLAGVGDTQYF. The CDR3, as DNA: TGCGCCAGCAGCCCGCGAGGCCTAGCGGGAGTCGGGGATACGCAGTATTTT.